This T cell receptor (beta chain) was sequenced for a study of T cell responses to AZD1222 COVID-19 vaccine. The CDR3 contains 14 residues. V gave up 3 bases and J gave up 2 bases; unmatched junction bases: 3. In germline, CDR1 is MNHEY, CDR2 SMNVEV (reference sequence). TCRdb's table, derived via immunoSEQ multiplex PCR, lists solely in-frame clones and lacks some. The data hold 80,000 to 85,000 clones, with roughly 90% observed a single time. Whole-study findings and limits: Close to half of spike-specific TCRs reportedly recognize unmutated variant regions. The peak T cell response came first, and repertoires were sampled only after it.

Concerning this clone itself: Its antigen is undetermined.

This chain connects TRBV27 to TRBJ2-7; 8 nucleotides agree with TRBD2. The TCR sequence derives from an adult who received the AZD1222 COVID-19 vaccine. Here the sequenced sample was peripheral blood, taken 28 days after the second AZD1222 dose. The chain's CDR3 is CASSLSGRTYEQYF. CDR3 bases: TGTGCCAGCAGTTTGAGCGGGAGAACCTACGAGCAGTACTTC.